Below are 28 T cell receptor beta chains sequenced from a single sample in a study of T cell repertoires in cytomegalovirus infection. One entry per CDR3 protein results from TCRdb running MiXCR on the reads. The data hold approximately 500,000 distinct CDR3 sequences, with 30% to 40% observed a single time. No antigen has been assigned to these receptors. Sample: cultured PBMCs, taken from culture after CMV antigen stimulation. The receptors stem from a human donor in good health (CMV status not recorded). Some clones in this sample may be carry-over from other donors' samples.

The chain recombines TRBV7-8 with TRBJ2-2; D unclear. The CDR3 length is 17 residues. Trimming took off 2 bases at V and 0 bases at J, with 13 bases between the two ends. Germline V gene sequence: CDR1 SGHVS, CDR2 FQNEAQ. The CDR3 nucleotides read TGTGCCAGCAGCTTACGACGGTCTATCTCGAACACCGGGGAGCTGTTTTTT. Translation gives CASSLRRSISNTGELFF.

The sample holds a few counts of this clonotype. V gene TRBV6-5 combines with J gene TRBJ2-7, with D possibly matching TRBD2 (5 bases). The CDR3 has 13 amino acids. The germline V gene has CDR1 MNHEY and CDR2 SVGAGI. V was cut by 5 bases and J by 3 bases, with 11 bases left in between. Written as DNA, the CDR3 is TGTGCCAGCAGTCGCGGACTGAGCTACGAGCAGTACGTC. Translated: CASSRGLSYEQYV.

This clonotype was seen more than once but under ten times. The chain links TRBV7-9 to TRBJ2-3; the D call may be TRBD1 or TRBD2 (5 bases each). The CDR3 extends over 15 amino acids. Germline V lookup: CDR1 SEHNR, CDR2 FQNEAQ (reference sequence). V was clipped by 4 bases and J by 1 base, with 12 bases between them. The CDR3 DNA sequence: TGTGCCAGCAGCTCCCGTCGAGGGGGCACAGATACGCAGTATTTT. Protein: CASSSRRGGTDTQYF.

The CDR3 region is CASRVTSGRGVSYNEQFF. CDR3 DNA: TGCGCCAGCAGGGTGACTAGCGGGAGAGGGGTATCCTACAATGAGCAGTTCTTC. The gene calls are TRBV5-1 and TRBJ2-1; 12 nucleotides line up with TRBD2. J was trimmed by 1 base and V by 5 bases; bases with no gene match: 10. The CDR3 consists of 18 residues. Germline CDR1 and CDR2: SGHRS and YFSETQ.

This clonotype was counted a few times. The chain has TRBV7-8 and TRBJ2-5, with a weak D call TRBD1 (5 bases). This CDR3 has 15 amino acids. The germline gives CDR1 SGHVS, CDR2 FQNEAQ. The germline V and J ends were trimmed by 7 bases and 3 bases, with 18 bases remaining between them. The CDR3 bases are TGTGCCAGCAAGAAAACCAGGGTTGTGGAAGAGACCCAGTACTTC. It codes for CASKKTRVVEETQYF. The whole variable domain, remainder taken from reference TRBV7-8 and TRBJ2-5, is GAGVSQSPRYKVAKRGQDVALRCDPISGHVSLFWYQQALGQGPEFLTYFQNEAQLDKSGLPSDRFFAERPEGSVSTLKIQRTQQEDSAVYLCASKKTRVVEETQYFGPGTRLLVL.

This chain connects TRBV7-9 to TRBJ2-5; D possibly corresponds to TRBD1 (5 bases). This CDR3 contains 13 residues. Trimming took off 5 bases at V and 1 base at J, with 8 bases between the two ends. The germline gives CDR1 SEHNR, CDR2 FQNEAQ (reference sequence). This CDR3 reads CASSRQRQETQYF. CDR3 in DNA: TGTGCCAGCAGCAGACAGCGCCAAGAGACCCAGTACTTC.

CDR3 region: CASSFLSNSPLHF. The CDR3, as DNA: TGTGCCAGCAGCTTCCTTTCCAATTCACCCCTCCACTTT. This chain links TRBV7-6 with TRBJ1-6; no reliable D call. The CDR3 consists of 13 residues. The ends were cut back, 3 bases at V and 7 bases at J, with 7 bases in the middle. Per the germline V gene, CDR1 is SGHVS and CDR2 is FNYEAQ.

The chain joins TRBV28 to TRBJ2-5; the D is unclear. The V end lost 5 bases, the J end lost 3 bases, and 16 bases lay between the germline ends. Looked up from germline, CDR1 is MDHEN and CDR2 is SYDVKM. The CDR3 extends over 15 amino acids. The CDR3 loop reads CASSAPANYKETQYF. CDR3 DNA sequence: TGTGCCAGCAGTGCCCCGGCAAACTACAAAGAGACCCAGTACTTC.

The chain combines TRBV2 with TRBJ1-6; D is unclear. The CDR3 sequence is 11 residues long. V was shortened by 6 bases and J by 8 bases, with 5 bases between the two germline ends. Germline-derived CDR1 and CDR2 are SNHLY and FYNNEI. The CDR3 spells CASRLDSPLHF. CDR3 sequence (DNA): TGTGCCAGCAGGTTGGATTCACCCCTCCACTTT.

In this sample, this clonotype turned up a few times. V and J are TRBV27 and TRBJ1-1; D is uncertain. CDR1 and CDR2 (germline): MNHEY, SMNVEV (reference sequence). CDR3 length equals 17 residues. V was clipped by 6 bases and J by 1 base, with 21 bases between them. CDR3 coding DNA: TGTGCCAGCAGCCTTACCCTCGGACGGGGATCGAACACTGAAGCTTTCTTT. Its translation is CASSLTLGRGSNTEAFF.

A few counts support this clonotype. The chain couples TRBV12-3 or TRBV12-4 to TRBJ1-1; D remains ambiguous. The V gene lost 7 bases and the J gene lost 4 bases, with 10 bases spanning the gap. The CDR3 contains 12 residues. The CDR3 spells CASTRLVTEAFF. The CDR3 bases are TGTGCCAGCACTCGCCTCGTCACTGAAGCTTTCTTT.

The gene calls are TRBV7-2 and TRBJ2-7, with no clear D. The CDR3 loop spans 13 amino acids. Trimming pared 5 bases from V and 2 bases from J, leaving 10 bases between. From germline, CDR1 is SGHTA and CDR2 FQGNSA. The CDR3 region is CASSRRLPYEQYF. DNA for the CDR3: TGTGCCAGCAGCCGCCGACTGCCCTACGAGCAGTACTTC.

The table lists this clonotype with a few counts. V is TRBV7-2 and J is TRBJ2-3, with TRBD2 identical over 8 bases. This CDR3 is built from 15 residues. Germline values: CDR1 SGHTA, CDR2 FQGNSA. V was clipped by 3 bases and J by 2 bases; unmatched bases: 4. The CDR3 reads CASSFPSGPTDTQYF. The CDR3 region has the DNA TGTGCCAGCAGCTTCCCTAGCGGGCCCACAGATACGCAGTATTTT.

This chain joins TRBV6-5 and TRBJ2-2; 8 nucleotides line up with TRBD1. Looked up from germline, CDR1 is MNHEY and CDR2 is SVGAGI. The CDR3 length is 16 residues. V was pared by 6 bases and J by 4 bases, with 10 bases of the junction left unmatched. CDR3 sequence: CASRPQGAVGTGELFF. In nucleotides, the CDR3 is TGTGCCAGCAGGCCTCAGGGGGCGGTGGGCACCGGGGAGCTGTTTTTT.

The rearrangement uses TRBV4-1 and TRBJ2-7; the match to TRBD2 covers 10 bases. The germline gives CDR1 MGHRA, CDR2 YSYEKL. The CDR3 contains 15 residues. V dropped 0 bases and J dropped 9; count of bases not matched to a gene: 8. The CDR3 loop is CASSQDLSGRGLQYV. CDR3 in DNA: TGCGCCAGCAGCCAAGATCTGAGCGGGAGGGGATTGCAGTACGTC.

The table lists this clonotype with a few counts. V usage is TRBV6-2 or TRBV6-3 and J usage is TRBJ2-1; tentatively, D is TRBD1 or TRBD2 (7 bases each). With 8 bases removed from V and 7 bases from J, the gap between germline ends came to 12 bases. The germline gives CDR1 MNHEY, CDR2 SVGEGT. This CDR3 is built from 12 residues. The CDR3 loop is CASLQGGNEQFF. The CDR3 DNA reads as TGTGCCAGCCTCCAGGGGGGGAATGAGCAGTTCTTC.

The V call is TRBV12-3 or TRBV12-4, the J call TRBJ1-1; 9 nucleotides match TRBD1. This CDR3 is built from 15 residues. V lost 5 bases, J lost 0 bases, and 4 bases stayed unmatched. The CDR3: CASSTRTGVNTEAFF. DNA of the CDR3: TGTGCCAGCAGTACCCGGACAGGGGTGAACACTGAAGCTTTCTTT.

The chain recombines TRBV9 with TRBJ1-5, with D maybe TRBD1 (5 bases). Germline values: CDR1 SGDLS, CDR2 YYNGEE. This CDR3 contains 15 residues. Trimming pared 3 bases from V and 6 bases from J, leaving 16 bases between. The CDR3, as DNA: TGTGCCAGCAGCGGGGCGGGGACCAAAAGTCAGCCCCAGCATTTT. This gives the protein CASSGAGTKSQPQHF.

The chain joins TRBV2 to TRBJ1-5; tentative D call: TRBD1 (6 bases). This CDR3 is 18 amino acids long. Germline-derived CDR1 and CDR2 are SNHLY and FYNNEI. Trimming took 6 bases from V and 1 from J, leaving 22 bases between them. The CDR3 spells CASRNRPNRDMSNQPQHF. The CDR3 DNA is TGTGCCAGCAGGAATAGGCCTAACAGGGATATGAGCAATCAGCCCCAGCATTTT. The whole variable domain, remainder taken from reference TRBV2 and TRBJ1-5, is EPEVTQTPSHQVTQMGQEVILRCVPISNHLYFYWYRQILGQKVEFLVSFYNNEISEKSEIFDDQFSVERPDGSNFTLKIRSTKLEDSAMYFCASRNRPNRDMSNQPQHFGDGTRLSIL.

V and J are TRBV5-1 and TRBJ2-2; 11 positions agree with TRBD2. Looked up from germline, CDR1 is SGHRS and CDR2 is YFSETQ. V lost 4 bases and J lost 4; bases outside the gene matches: 12. This CDR3 has 18 amino acids. CDR3 coding DNA: TGCGCCAGCAGCAGAGACGGGACTAGCGGCCCGGGCACCGGGGAGCTGTTTTTT. The encoded protein is CASSRDGTSGPGTGELFF.

The sample holds a few counts of this clonotype. The chain recombines TRBV7-2 with TRBJ2-3; D is ambiguous. The CDR3 has 15 residues. Germline CDR1 and CDR2: SGHTA and FQGNSA. The V gene lost 1 base and the J gene lost 1 base, with 9 bases spanning the gap. The CDR3 nucleotides read TGTGCCAGCAGCTTAGATGCAGGACGCACAGATACGCAGTATTTT. Translation: CASSLDAGRTDTQYF.

The genes are TRBV20-1 and TRBJ2-5; 11 bases are a match to TRBD2. The CDR3 length is 16 residues. Germline CDR1 and CDR2: DFQATT and SNEGSKA (reference sequence). Losses at the gene ends were 0 bases for V and 5 bases for J; bases not matched to a gene: 8. CDR3: CSAREFSGRAGETQYF. In DNA, the CDR3 is TGCAGTGCTAGAGAATTTAGCGGGAGGGCTGGGGAGACCCAGTACTTC.

The table lists this clonotype with many counts. The chain has TRBV7-8 and TRBJ2-3; TRBD2 matches at 8 bases. The junction had 9 bases not matched to a gene; V was cut back by 5 bases and J by 2 bases. This CDR3 region has 16 residues. Germline CDR1 and CDR2: SGHVS and FQNEAQ. The CDR3 DNA follows: TGTGCCAGCAGCCCCCGGACTAGCTCGACCACAGATACGCAGTATTTT. Encoded protein: CASSPRTSSTTDTQYF.

The rearrangement joins TRBV4-1 to TRBJ2-7; no clear D. Trimming pared 2 bases from V and 0 bases from J, leaving 11 bases between. The V gene's germline CDR1 is MGHRA and CDR2 YSYEKL. The CDR3 extends over 15 amino acids. The DNA for the CDR3 is TGCGCCAGCAGCCAACGTTCAGCGAGCTCCTACGAGCAGTACTTC. Its translation is CASSQRSASSYEQYF.

The rearrangement uses TRBV30 and TRBJ1-1, with 8 positions matching TRBD1. The CDR3 spans 11 residues. V trimming: 7 bases; J trimming: 5 bases; junction bases outside the gene matches: 3. Germline CDR1 is GTSNPN and CDR2 is SVGIG (reference sequence). The CDR3 region is CAFRGPTEAFF. The CDR3 nucleotides are TGTGCCTTCAGGGGGCCTACTGAAGCTTTCTTT.

This clonotype came up a few times. The chain has TRBV6-2 or TRBV6-3 and TRBJ1-1; tentatively, D is TRBD1 (5 bases). CDR3 length: 15 amino acids. V shed 0 bases and J shed 1 base, with 9 bases lying between them. Per germline, CDR1 MNHEY and CDR2 SVGEGT. The CDR3: CASSYSAGSNTEAFF. The CDR3 bases are TGTGCCAGCAGTTACTCGGCAGGGTCGAACACTGAAGCTTTCTTT.

J is TRBJ2-1 and V is TRBV19; 7 bases line up with TRBD2. This CDR3 is 15 amino acids long. V was clipped by 1 base and J by 15 bases; unmatched bases: 15. The germline V gene has CDR1 LNHDA and CDR2 SQIVND (reference sequence). Written as DNA, the CDR3 is TGTGCCAGTAGTATAGCCACGGGACTACCATCAAGTCGGTTCTTC. Translating gives CASSIATGLPSSRFF. The full variable domain, with the rest looked up from reference TRBV19 and TRBJ2-1, is DGGITQSPKYLFRKEGQNVTLSCEQNLNHDAMYWYRQDPGQGLRLIYYSQIVNDFQKGDIAEGYSVSREKKESFPLTVTSAQKNPTAFYLCASSIATGLPSSRFFGPGTRLTVL.

J is TRBJ2-1 and V is TRBV7-9; D ambiguous. The CDR3 is made up of 15 amino acids. The germline V and J ends were trimmed by 5 bases and 6 bases, with 17 bases remaining between them. Germline V gene data show CDR1 as SEHNR and CDR2 as FQNEAQ (reference sequence). The CDR3 reads CASSPPFLVANEQFF. The CDR3 bases are TGTGCCAGCAGCCCCCCTTTTCTGGTCGCCAATGAGCAGTTCTTC.